The rows below give T cell receptor beta chains drawn from one sample of a study of cytomegalovirus exposure and HLA in healthy donors. Sequencing was performed with immunoSEQ multiplex PCR; in TCRdb, only in-frame clones are kept and a portion is missing. The sample records some 120,000 clones, around 75% being singletons. Sequencing was carried out using PBMCs. All receptors come from a young man in good health and CMV-seronegative. Both conserved end residues are part of each CDR3. A D gene is named only where the DNA matches it firmly. The size field is filled for only some rows; it gives once, few, many or a size class.

TRBJ1-5 NA TRBD1 TRBV20-1 CSASGGRPQHF TGCAGTGCTTCAGGGGGCAGGCCCCAGCATTTT
TRBJ2-7 NA NA TRBV7-2 CASSLGSGVEQYF TGTGCCAGCAGCTTAGGGTCGGGAGTCGAGCAGTACTTC
TRBJ2-7 NA NA TRBV11-2 CATETGSPPYEQYF TGTGCCACTGAAACCGGGTCCCCACCCTACGAGCAGTACTTC
TRBJ2-5 few NA TRBV6-5 CASSYSASFDETQYF TGTGCCAGCAGTTACTCTGCTAGTTTTGATGAGACCCAGTACTTC
TRBJ2-3 NA NA TRBV9 CASSVEWLDTQYF TGTGCCAGCAGCGTGGAGTGGTTGGATACGCAGTATTTT
TRBJ1-1 once NA TRBV19 CASSIQGGEAFF TGTGCCAGTAGTATCCAGGGTGGTGAAGCTTTCTTT
TRBJ2-2 NA TRBD1 TRBV9 CASSVEGGRTGELFF TGTGCCAGCAGCGTAGAAGGGGGCCGAACCGGGGAGCTGTTTTTT
TRBJ1-2 NA TRBD1 TRBV7-9 CATPTGVNYGYTF TGTGCCACCCCGACAGGGGTTAACTATGGCTACACCTTC
TRBJ1-2 NA NA TRBV6-1 CASSEMRVSGYGYTF TGTGCCAGCAGTGAAATGAGGGTATCGGGCTATGGCTACACCTTC
TRBJ1-2 NA NA TRBV30 CACPGGVAFYGYTF TGTGCCTGCCCCGGGGGGGTGGCATTCTATGGCTACACCTTC
TRBJ2-1 NA NA TRBV2 CAPGGRSRGSYNEQFF TGTGCCCCCGGGGGGCGATCGCGGGGCTCCTACAATGAGCAGTTCTTC
TRBJ1-5 NA NA TRBV5-1 CASSLDQGIDQPQHF TGCGCCAGCAGCTTGGACCAGGGGATCGATCAGCCCCAGCATTTT
TRBJ2-3 few NA TRBV30 CAWSIRVSGSAADTQYF TGTGCCTGGAGTATTAGGGTGTCTGGGAGTGCGGCAGATACGCAGTATTTT
TRBJ1-1 few NA TRBV5-1 CASSEGLGAEAFF TGCGCCAGCAGCGAGGGCCTTGGGGCTGAAGCTTTCTTT
TRBJ1-2 NA NA TRBV19 CASSVRLTVNYGYTF TGTGCCAGTAGTGTCCGCCTGACAGTTAACTATGGCTACACCTTC
TRBJ1-1 few NA TRBV7-2 CASSLGRGFTEAFF TGTGCCAGCAGCTTGGGTCGAGGGTTCACTGAAGCTTTCTTT
TRBJ1-6 NA TRBD1 TRBV27 CASSGGTGANSPLHF TGTGCCAGCTCGGGGGGGACAGGGGCTAATTCACCCCTCCACTTT
TRBJ1-2 NA TRBD1 TRBV7-9 CASSLEGANGYTF TGTGCCAGCAGCTTAGAGGGGGCTAATGGCTACACCTTC
TRBJ1-3 NA NA TRBV27 CASSLTSSGNTIYF TGTGCCAGCAGCCTCACTAGCTCTGGAAACACCATATATTTT
TRBJ2-3 NA TRBD2 TRBV6-5 CASRPGTSGGDTQYF TGTGCCAGCAGACCTGGGACTAGCGGGGGAGATACGCAGTATTTT
TRBJ2-5 NA TRBD1 TRBV7-9 CASSLGQGANQETQYF TGTGCCAGCAGCTTAGGACAGGGGGCGAACCAAGAGACCCAGTACTTC
TRBJ2-3 NA TRBD2 TRBV4-1 CASSPSGGNSDTQYF TGCGCCAGCAGCCCTAGCGGGGGGAATTCAGATACGCAGTATTTT
TRBJ1-2 NA NA TRBV7-2 CASSFGVGGYTF TGTGCCAGCAGCTTCGGGGTAGGTGGCTACACCTTC
TRBJ2-1 NA TRBD2 TRBV29-1 CSTFFGGAWEQFF TGCAGCACCTTCTTCGGGGGGGCCTGGGAGCAGTTCTTC
TRBJ1-4 NA NA TRBV5-1 CASSLADMANEKLFF TGCGCCAGCAGCTTGGCAGACATGGCAAATGAAAAACTGTTTTTT
TRBJ2-3 few TRBD2 TRBV2 CASTNSGRAVDTQYF TGTGCCAGCACTAATAGCGGGAGGGCCGTAGATACGCAGTATTTT
TRBJ1-5 NA NA TRBV28 CASRTGTTHQPQHF TGTGCCAGCAGGACCGGGACAACCCATCAGCCCCAGCATTTT
TRBJ1-1 NA NA TRBV28 CASSSMNTEAFF TGTGCCAGCAGCTCTATGAACACTGAAGCTTTCTTT
TRBJ2-7 NA NA TRBV7-9 CASSFGLALGEQYF TGTGCCAGCAGCTTCGGCCTAGCGCTCGGCGAGCAGTACTTC
TRBJ2-3 NA NA TRBV28 CASSLAGAGGTDTQYF TGTGCCAGCAGCCTAGCAGGGGCGGGAGGCACAGATACGCAGTATTTT
TRBJ2-1 NA TRBD1 TRBV28 CASSLWGQGYNEQFF TGTGCCAGCAGTTTATGGGGACAGGGCTACAATGAGCAGTTCTTC
TRBJ2-7 NA NA TRBV5-5 CASSLTNYEQYF TGTGCCAGCAGCTTGACAAACTACGAGCAGTACTTC
TRBJ1-5 NA NA TRBV27 CASSPRSKGHGQPQHF TGTGCCAGCAGCCCACGTAGCAAGGGGCATGGTCAGCCCCAGCATTTT
TRBJ1-1 NA NA TRBV4-3 CASSQVRTKNTEAFF TGCGCCAGCAGCCAAGTGAGGACAAAGAACACTGAAGCTTTCTTT
TRBJ1-1 many TRBD1 TRBV30 CAWRRQGALEAFF TGTGCCTGGAGGAGACAGGGTGCCCTTGAAGCTTTCTTT
TRBJ2-1 NA TRBD2 TRBV9 CASSPPAGGGNEQFF TGTGCCAGCAGCCCTCCTGCGGGGGGCGGCAATGAGCAGTTCTTC
TRBJ2-7 few TRBD2 TRBV13 CASSLIGTSGRAGAYEQYF TGTGCCAGCAGCTTAATAGGGACTAGCGGGAGGGCTGGGGCCTACGAGCAGTACTTC
TRBJ2-7 few TRBD2 TRBV7-8 CASSPGGVYEQYF TGTGCCAGCAGCCCCGGGGGGGTTTACGAGCAGTACTTC
TRBJ2-2 NA NA TRBV4-3 CASSQVWRSGELFF TGCGCCAGCAGCCAAGTCTGGAGAAGCGGGGAGCTGTTTTTT
TRBJ2-5 NA NA TRBV5-1 CASSSTPGTLETKYF TGCGCCAGCAGCTCCACGCCAGGGACTTTAGAGACCAAGTACTTC
TRBJ1-1 NA NA TRBV7-2 CASSKNTEAFF TGTGCCAGCAGTAAGAACACTGAAGCTTTCTTT
TRBJ1-1 NA TRBD1 TRBV4-2 CASSHLPGQEDTEAFF TGTGCCAGCAGCCACCTTCCCGGACAGGAGGACACTGAAGCTTTCTTT
TRBJ2-4 NA TRBD2 TRBV5-1 CASSPPAGGYVKNIQYF TGCGCCAGCAGCCCACCAGCGGGAGGATATGTCAAAAACATTCAGTACTTC
TRBJ2-7 NA NA TRBV2 CASSEASLPLVYEQYF TGTGCCAGCAGTGAAGCCAGTCTCCCCCTTGTCTACGAGCAGTACTTC
TRBJ1-5 NA NA TRBV5-6 CASSSGLSDQPQHF TGTGCCAGCAGCTCCGGACTCTCCGATCAGCCCCAGCATTTT
TRBJ2-1 NA NA TRBV4-1 CASSQVWGLAVELDNEQFF TGCGCCAGCAGCCAAGTATGGGGGCTAGCGGTGGAGCTAGACAATGAGCAGTTCTTC
TRBJ1-1 NA NA TRBV11-2 CASSPGGRRGGTEAFF TGTGCCAGCAGCCCCGGAGGCCGGAGGGGTGGCACTGAAGCTTTCTTT
TRBJ2-1 NA TRBD1 TRBV5-1 CASSLGDRGNRNEQFF TGCGCCAGCAGCTTGGGAGACAGGGGTAATAGGAATGAGCAGTTCTTC
TRBJ2-2 few TRBD2 TRBV11-2 CASSFGGGVISGELFF TGTGCCAGCAGCTTTGGGGGGGGAGTAATATCCGGGGAGCTGTTTTTT
TRBJ1-5 few TRBD1 TRBV29-1 CSVAGQGLEQPQHF TGCAGCGTTGCGGGACAGGGGTTGGAACAGCCCCAGCATTTT